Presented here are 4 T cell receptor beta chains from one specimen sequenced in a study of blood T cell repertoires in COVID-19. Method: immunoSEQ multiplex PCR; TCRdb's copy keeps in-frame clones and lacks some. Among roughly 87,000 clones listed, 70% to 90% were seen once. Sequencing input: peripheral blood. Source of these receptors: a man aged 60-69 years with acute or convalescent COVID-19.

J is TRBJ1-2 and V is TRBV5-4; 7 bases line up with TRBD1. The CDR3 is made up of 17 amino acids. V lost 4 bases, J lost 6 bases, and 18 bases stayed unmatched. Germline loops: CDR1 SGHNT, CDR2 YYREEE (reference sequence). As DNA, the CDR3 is TGTGCCAGCAGCGGGGAACAGGGGATATCCCGTCCCAATGGCTACACCTTC. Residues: CASSGEQGISRPNGYTF.

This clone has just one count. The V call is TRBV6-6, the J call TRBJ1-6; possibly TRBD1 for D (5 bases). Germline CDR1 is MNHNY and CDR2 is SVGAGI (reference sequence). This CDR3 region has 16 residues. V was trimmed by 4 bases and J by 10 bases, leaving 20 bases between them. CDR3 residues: CASSSPLAGNASPLHF. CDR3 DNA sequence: TGTGCCAGCAGTTCCCCTCTTGCAGGGAATGCATCACCCCTCCACTTT.

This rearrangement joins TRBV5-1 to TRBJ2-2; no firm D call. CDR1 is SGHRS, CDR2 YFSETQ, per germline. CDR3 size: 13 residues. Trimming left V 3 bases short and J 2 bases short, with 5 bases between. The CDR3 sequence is CASSSLNTGELFF. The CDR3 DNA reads TGCGCCAGCAGCTCTTTAAACACCGGGGAGCTGTTTTTT.

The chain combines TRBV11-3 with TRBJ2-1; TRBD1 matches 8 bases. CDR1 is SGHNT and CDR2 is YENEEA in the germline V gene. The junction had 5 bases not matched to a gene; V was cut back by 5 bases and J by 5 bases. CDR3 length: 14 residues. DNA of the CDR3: TGTGCCAGCAGCCAAAAGGACAGGGACAATGAGCAGTTCTTC. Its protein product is CASSQKDRDNEQFF.